The 5 T cell receptor beta chains in this list originate from one sample, sequenced in a study of T-cell reconstitution after alpha-beta-depleted transplantation in children. Library preparation (for TCRbeta) was performed with unique molecular identifiers. From the PCR reads, TCRdb called clonotypes with MiXCR, one entry per CDR3 protein. The sample carries over 70,000 distinct CDR3 sequences, approximately 12% recorded once. Sequences were derived from PBMCs from the stem cell graft donor, sampled from the stem cell graft. The receptors come from a human donor who donated a stem cell graft to a child with inherited bone marrow failure.

This clonotype has at least ten counts. This chain links TRBV5-6 with TRBJ1-6; D is unresolved. Trimming stripped 1 base from V and 6 bases from J, with 5 bases between. Germline CDR1 and CDR2: SGHDT and YYEEEE. This CDR3 is built from 13 residues. The CDR3, as DNA: TGTGCCAGCAGCTTGCCGGCTAATTCACCCCTCCACTTT. Its translation: CASSLPANSPLHF.

This clonotype was observed a few times. The chain joins TRBV30 to TRBJ2-1, with 11 bases identical to TRBD1. The CDR3 has 14 residues. Trimming cost V 3 bases and J 9 bases; bases outside gene matches: 7. The germline CDR1 and CDR2 sequences are GTSNPN and SVGIG (reference sequence). The chain's CDR3 is CAWRGQGARVEQFF. DNA of the CDR3: TGTGCCTGGAGAGGACAGGGGGCGCGGGTTGAGCAGTTCTTC.

In its sample, this clonotype was seen many times. The rearrangement joins TRBV7-2 to TRBJ2-2; D unclear. Germline CDR1 is SGHTA and CDR2 is FQGNSA. Trimming stripped 1 base from V and 2 bases from J, with 8 bases between. The CDR3 contains 15 residues. CDR3 protein: CASSLEGYNTGELFF. The CDR3 nucleotides are TGTGCCAGCAGCTTAGAGGGATACAACACCGGGGAGCTGTTTTTT.

This clonotype has ten or more counts. The DNA for the CDR3 is TGTGCCAGCAGTTTAATGGCTCGACAGGGGGAGACCCAGTACTTC. Its translation is CASSLMARQGETQYF. The rearrangement uses TRBV12-3 or TRBV12-4 and TRBJ2-5; 8 positions agree with TRBD1. The trim removed 2 bases at V and 5 bases at J, leaving 7 bases unmatched. This CDR3 has 15 amino acids.

This clonotype came up a few times. A read error may be the cause here, since a much bigger clone is one base away. The chain employs TRBV20-1 and TRBJ2-7, with 11 bases that match TRBD2. CDR1 is DFQATT and CDR2 is SNEGSKA in the germline V gene (reference sequence). The CDR3 contains 17 residues. CDR3: CCARPVSSGRTPYEQYF. The CDR3 region has the DNA TGCTGTGCTAGGCCTGTTTCTAGCGGGAGGACCCCCTACGAGCAGTACTTC.